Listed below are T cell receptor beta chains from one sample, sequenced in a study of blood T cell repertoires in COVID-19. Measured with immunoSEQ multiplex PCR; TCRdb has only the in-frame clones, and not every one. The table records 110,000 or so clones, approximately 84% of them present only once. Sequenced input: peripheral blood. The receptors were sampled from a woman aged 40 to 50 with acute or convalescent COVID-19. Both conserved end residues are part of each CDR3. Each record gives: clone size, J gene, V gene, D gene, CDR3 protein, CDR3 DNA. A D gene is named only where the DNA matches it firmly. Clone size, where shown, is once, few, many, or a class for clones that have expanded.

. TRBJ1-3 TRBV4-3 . CASSQGEYRAGNTIYF TGCGCCAGCAGCCAGGGGGAATACAGGGCTGGAAACACCATATATTTT
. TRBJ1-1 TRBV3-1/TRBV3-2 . CASRDDSLNTEAFF TGTGCCAGCAGGGACGACAGTTTGAACACTGAAGCTTTCTTT
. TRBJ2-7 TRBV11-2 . CASSLAGHPYEQYF TGTGCCAGCAGCTTAGCTGGACACCCCTACGAGCAGTACTTC
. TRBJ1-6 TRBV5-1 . CASSFNSDNSPLHF TGCGCCAGCAGCTTCAACTCCGATAATTCACCCCTCCACTTT
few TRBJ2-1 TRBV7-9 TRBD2 CASSQPLAGEQFF TGTGCCAGCAGCCAGCCCCTAGCGGGGGAGCAGTTCTTC
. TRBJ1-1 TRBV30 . CAWSAGTKGTEAFF TGTGCCTGGAGTGCCGGGACTAAGGGGACTGAAGCTTTCTTT
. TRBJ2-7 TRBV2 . CASSEQGAYEQYF TGTGCCAGCAGTGAACAGGGCGCCTACGAGCAGTACTTC
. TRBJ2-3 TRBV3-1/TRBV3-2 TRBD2 CASSPLSGGIVNTQYF TGTGCCAGCAGCCCACTTAGCGGGGGGATAGTTAATACGCAGTATTTT
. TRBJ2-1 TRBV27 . CASSPTGLGGYNEQFF TGTGCCAGCAGCCCTACAGGGTTAGGTGGGTACAATGAGCAGTTCTTC
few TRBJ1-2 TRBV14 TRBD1 CASSQDWTGLYGYTF TGTGCCAGCAGCCAAGATTGGACAGGGCTCTATGGCTACACCTTC
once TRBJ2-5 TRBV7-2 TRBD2 CASSSSLAGRETQYF TGTGCCAGCAGCTCGTCGCTAGCGGGGCGAGAGACCCAGTACTTC
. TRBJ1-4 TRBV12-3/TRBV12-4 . CASKRTNEKLFF TGTGCCAGCAAACGGACTAATGAAAAACTGTTTTTT
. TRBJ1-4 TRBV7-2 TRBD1 CASSFSGTGYNEKLFF TGTGCCAGCAGCTTCTCCGGGACAGGGTATAATGAAAAACTGTTTTTT
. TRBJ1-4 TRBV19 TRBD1 CASSFNQGGNEKLFF TGTGCCAGTAGTTTTAACCAGGGGGGTAATGAAAAACTGTTTTTT
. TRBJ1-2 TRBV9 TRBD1 CASSAVTTGGRGYGYTF TGTGCCAGCAGCGCCGTTACTACAGGGGGTCGAGGCTATGGCTACACCTTC
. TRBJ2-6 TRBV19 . CASSPGTGGANVLTF TGTGCCAGTAGTCCAGGAACGGGAGGGGCCAACGTCCTGACTTTC
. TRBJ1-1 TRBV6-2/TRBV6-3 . CASSYSAGVTEAFF TGTGCCAGCAGTTACTCGGCAGGGGTCACTGAAGCTTTCTTT
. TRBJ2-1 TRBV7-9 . CASSLMGGGPVEQFF TGTGCCAGCAGCTTAATGGGGGGGGGCCCCGTTGAGCAGTTCTTC
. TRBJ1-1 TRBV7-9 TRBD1 CASSLGGQGRLGEAFF TGTGCCAGCAGCTTAGGGGGACAGGGGCGCCTCGGGGAAGCTTTCTTT
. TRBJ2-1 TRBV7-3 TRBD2 CASSFWGGSYNEQFF TGTGCCAGCAGCTTCTGGGGGGGCTCCTACAATGAGCAGTTCTTC
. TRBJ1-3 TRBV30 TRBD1 CAWDRGGSGNTIYF TGTGCCTGGGACAGGGGGGGCTCTGGAAACACCATATATTTT
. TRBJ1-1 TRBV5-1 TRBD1 CASSFSPDRGNTEAFF TGCGCCAGCAGCTTCTCTCCGGACAGGGGGAACACTGAAGCTTTCTTT
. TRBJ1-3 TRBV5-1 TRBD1 CASSTRTGGESGNTIYF TGCGCCAGCAGCACCAGGACAGGGGGGGAATCTGGAAACACCATATATTTT
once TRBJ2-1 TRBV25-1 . CASSVMTGRSYNEQFF TGTGCCAGCAGTGTGATGACAGGGAGGTCCTACAATGAGCAGTTCTTC
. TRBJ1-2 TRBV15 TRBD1 CATRPAGTGNSPRKGYTF TGTGCCACCAGACCTGCCGGGACAGGGAATTCTCCGCGGAAGGGCTACACCTTC
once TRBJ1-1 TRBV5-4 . CASSLSSVKNTEAFF TGTGCCAGCAGCTTGTCTAGCGTAAAGAACACTGAAGCTTTCTTT
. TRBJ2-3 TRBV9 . CASSAEGQRTDTQYF TGTGCCAGCAGCGCGGAGGGGCAACGCACAGATACGCAGTATTTT
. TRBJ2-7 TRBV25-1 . CASSGYYYEQYF TGTGCCAGCAGTGGCTATTACTACGAGCAGTACTTC
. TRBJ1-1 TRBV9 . CASSVDEGVNTEAFF TGTGCCAGCAGCGTAGACGAGGGGGTGAACACTGAAGCTTTCTTT
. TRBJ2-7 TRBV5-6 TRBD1 CASSDGQGTYEQYF TGTGCCAGCAGCGACGGACAGGGAACCTACGAGCAGTACTTC
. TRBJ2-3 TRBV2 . CASKYGGAEDTQYF TGTGCCAGCAAATACGGCGGGGCGGAAGATACGCAGTATTTT
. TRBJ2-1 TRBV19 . CQPKRSYNEQFF TGTCAGCCCAAGCGGTCCTACAATGAGCAGTTCTTC
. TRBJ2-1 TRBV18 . CASSPNWSNNEQFF TGTGCCAGCTCACCTAATTGGAGTAACAATGAGCAGTTCTTC
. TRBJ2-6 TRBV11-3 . CASSLSSGANVLTF TGTGCCAGCAGCTTATCATCTGGGGCCAACGTCCTGACTTTC
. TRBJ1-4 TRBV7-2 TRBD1 CASSPGTGAFATNEKLFF TGTGCCAGCAGCCCCGGGACAGGGGCTTTCGCAACTAATGAAAAACTGTTTTTT
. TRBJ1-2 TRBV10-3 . CAIGSEVSFYGYTF TGTGCCATCGGGTCGGAGGTCTCCTTCTATGGCTACACCTTC
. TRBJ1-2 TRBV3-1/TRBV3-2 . CASSQAGIDGYTF TGTGCCAGCAGCCAAGCAGGGATTGATGGCTACACCTTC
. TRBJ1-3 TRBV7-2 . CASSLGPGLAGNTIYF TGTGCCAGCAGCTTAGGCCCGGGACTGGCTGGAAACACCATATATTTT
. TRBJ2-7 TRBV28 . CASSLAPLEQYF TGTGCCAGCAGTTTGGCCCCACTAGAGCAGTACTTC
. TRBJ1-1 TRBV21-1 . CASSKGGTDLNTEAFF TGTGCCAGCAGCAAAGGCGGGACAGACCTCAACACTGAAGCTTTCTTT
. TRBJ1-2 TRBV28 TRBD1 CASSTGGPNYGYTF TGTGCCAGCAGTACAGGGGGTCCTAACTATGGCTACACCTTC